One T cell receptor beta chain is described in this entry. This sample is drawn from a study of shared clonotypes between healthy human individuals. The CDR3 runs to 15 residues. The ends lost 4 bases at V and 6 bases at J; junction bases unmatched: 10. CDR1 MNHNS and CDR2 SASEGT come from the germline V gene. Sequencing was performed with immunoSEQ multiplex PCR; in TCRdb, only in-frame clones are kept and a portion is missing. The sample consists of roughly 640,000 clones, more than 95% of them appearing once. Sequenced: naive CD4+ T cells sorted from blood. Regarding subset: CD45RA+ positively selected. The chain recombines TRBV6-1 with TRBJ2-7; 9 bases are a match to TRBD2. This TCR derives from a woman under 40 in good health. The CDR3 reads CASSVIAGATGEQYF. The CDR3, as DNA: TGTGCCAGCAGTGTAATAGCGGGAGCGACGGGCGAGCAGTACTTC.